This T cell receptor beta chain was found in a study of shared clonotypes between healthy human individuals. The table came from immunoSEQ multiplex PCR; TCRdb's copy has only in-frame clones and leaves some out. Of roughly 640,000 clones in the sample, 95% to 98% were seen once. The CDR3 is made up of 13 amino acids. The germline V gene has CDR1 LGHNA and CDR2 YNFKEQ. The sample taken for sequencing was naive CD4+ T cells sorted from blood. Subset: CD45RA+ positively selected. The receptor comes from a woman in her 30s in good health. J is TRBJ2-5 and V is TRBV4-2, with D unclear. The J call is doubtful: the DNA matches TRBJ2-7 better. DNA of the CDR3: TGTGCCAGCAGCCAAGATTTTACGGACGAGCAGTACTTC. It codes for CASSQDFTDEQYF.